Shown below are 15 T cell receptor beta chains from a single sample sequenced in a study of blood T cell repertoires in COVID-19. Sequenced by immunoSEQ multiplex PCR; TCRdb stores in-frame clones only, minus some. The sample consists of 180,000 or so clones, approximately 90% of them appearing once. Sequencing was performed on peripheral blood. The receptors come from a man younger than 30 with acute or convalescent COVID-19.

With regard to this clone: Other DNA sequences in the same sample also yield this CDR3. V and J are TRBV7-9 and TRBJ2-2; no reliable D call. This CDR3 contains 12 residues. Looked up from germline, CDR1 is SEHNR and CDR2 is FQNEAQ (reference sequence). The germline V and J ends were trimmed by 2 bases and 5 bases, with 3 bases remaining between them. CDR3: CASSLSTGELFF. The CDR3 nucleotides read TGTGCCAGCAGCTTATCGACCGGGGAGCTGTTTTTT.

The rearrangement joins TRBV3-1 (or the pseudogene TRBV3-2) to TRBJ1-3; D gene ambiguous. This CDR3 has 15 residues. Germline-derived CDR1 and CDR2 are LGHDT and YNNKEL (reference sequence). Trimming shortened V by 4 bases and J by 4 bases, and 14 bases separated the two germline ends. CDR3 residues: CASSPPGLIGNTIYF. The CDR3 nucleotides are TGTGCCAGCAGCCCTCCAGGCCTCATAGGAAACACCATATATTTT.

This sequence joins TRBV29-1 and TRBJ1-4, with D unclear. Trimming took 5 bases from V and 0 from J, leaving 13 bases between them. From germline, CDR1 is SQVTM and CDR2 ANQGSEA. This CDR3 region has 15 residues. As DNA, the CDR3 is TGCAGCGTTTCCCACAGCGGTGCAACTAATGAAAAACTGTTTTTT. Translation gives CSVSHSGATNEKLFF.

V is TRBV27 and J is TRBJ2-2; possible D gene TRBD2, 6 bases. The germline V and J ends were trimmed by 0 bases and 5 bases, with 7 bases remaining between them. Germline CDR1 is MNHEY and CDR2 is SMNVEV (reference sequence). CDR3 size: 14 residues. The CDR3 here is CASSLSGGTGELFF. The CDR3 region has the DNA TGTGCCAGCAGTTTATCGGGGGGAACCGGGGAGCTGTTTTTT.

This clone was counted only a few times. The chain uses TRBV10-2 and TRBJ1-6; D may be TRBD1 (5 bases). The CDR3 extends over 15 amino acids. Germline loops: CDR1 WSHSY, CDR2 SAAADI. The ends were cut back, 6 bases at V and 7 bases at J, with 16 bases in the middle. CDR3 amino acids: CASRTGPTRNSPLHF. The CDR3 DNA reads as TGCGCCAGCAGAACAGGACCTACCCGGAATTCACCCCTCCACTTT.

This chain uses TRBV5-6 with TRBJ1-5; TRBD1 is a possible D gene (5 bases). The CDR3 totals 14 residues. V was clipped by 2 bases and J by 4 bases, with 10 bases between them. CDR1 is SGHDT, CDR2 YYEEEE, per germline. For the CDR3, the DNA is TGTGCCAGCAGCTTAACAGGAATAAATCAGCCCCAGCATTTT. The encoded protein is CASSLTGINQPQHF.

The rearrangement uses TRBV7-9 and TRBJ2-2; D is undetermined. V was clipped by 5 bases and J by 1 base, with 5 bases between them. CDR3 size: 13 residues. In germline, CDR1 is SEHNR, CDR2 FQNEAQ (reference sequence). Written as DNA, the CDR3 is TGTGCCAGCAGCCCCGTGAACACCGGGGAGCTGTTTTTT. It encodes CASSPVNTGELFF.

CDR3 DNA: TGTGCCAGCTCACCAGGGGCGCAGGGCACCGGGGAGCTGTTTTTT. Amino acids: CASSPGAQGTGELFF. The genes are TRBV18 and TRBJ2-2, with D possibly being TRBD1 (5 bases). Looked up from germline, CDR1 is KGHSH and CDR2 is LQKENI. The CDR3 runs 15 residues. V lost 2 bases, J lost 4 bases, and 11 bases lay in between.

CDR3: CASSWGLEVNNEQFF. The CDR3 bases are TGTGCCAGCAGTTGGGGACTAGAGGTGAACAATGAGCAGTTCTTC. This chain joins TRBV27 and TRBJ2-1; 8 bases line up with TRBD2. The V segment lost 4 bases and the J segment 5 bases; nucleotides outside the gene matches: 7. Germline assignment: CDR1 MNHEY and CDR2 SMNVEV (reference sequence). The CDR3 is made up of 15 amino acids.

This clone has only a few counts. The CDR3 spells CASSMDSEKLFF. The DNA for the CDR3 is TGTGCCAGCAGCATGGACAGCGAAAAACTGTTTTTT. The chain links TRBV2 to TRBJ1-4, with TRBD1 as a possible D gene (6 bases). Germline values: CDR1 SNHLY, CDR2 FYNNEI. Trimming cost V 6 bases and J 8 bases, with 10 bases left between them. The CDR3 covers 12 residues.

The chain combines TRBV9 with TRBJ1-2; a weak D match, TRBD1 (6 bases). V was pared by 0 bases and J by 8 bases, with 14 bases between. CDR1 is SGDLS and CDR2 is YYNGEE in the germline V gene. CDR3 length: 14 residues. CDR3 in amino acids: CASSVGRGQGGYTF. The CDR3, as DNA: TGTGCCAGCAGCGTAGGCAGGGGACAAGGAGGCTACACCTTC.

The V call is TRBV6-2 or TRBV6-3, the J call TRBJ1-6; D is perhaps TRBD1 (6 bases). The ends were cut back, 0 bases at V and 15 bases at J, with 12 bases in the middle. Germline V gene data show CDR1 as MNHEY and CDR2 as SVGEGT. CDR3 length: 13 amino acids. The CDR3 region has the DNA TGTGCCAGCAGTTACTCAGCAGGGGAACTCCTCCACTTT. Its translation is CASSYSAGELLHF.

In its sample, this clone was seen once. The genes are TRBV14 and TRBJ2-7, with a possible D match to TRBD2 (5 bases). Germline CDR1 SGHDN, CDR2 FVKESK. CDR3 size: 14 residues. Trimming took off 8 bases at V and 6 bases at J, with 20 bases between the two ends. The chain's CDR3 is CASVGFEGQAEQYV. In DNA, the CDR3 is TGTGCCAGCGTGGGGTTCGAGGGTCAGGCCGAGCAGTACGTC.

This rearrangement joins TRBV12-3 or TRBV12-4 to TRBJ2-5; D unresolved. V gave up 2 bases and J gave up 2 bases, with 6 bases separating them. The CDR3 loop spans 13 amino acids. The chain's CDR3 is CASSLMSQETQYF. CDR3 bases: TGTGCCAGCAGTTTAATGTCGCAAGAGACCCAGTACTTC.

The chain employs TRBV6-5 and TRBJ1-3; the D gene is possibly TRBD1 (6 bases). CDR1 is MNHEY, CDR2 SVGAGI, per germline. V gave up 4 bases and J gave up 4 bases, with 11 bases separating them. The CDR3 runs 14 residues. This chain's CDR3 is CASSLTGPGNTIYF. As DNA, the CDR3 is TGTGCCAGCAGTTTAACAGGGCCCGGAAACACCATATATTTT.